The rows below give T cell receptor beta chains drawn from one sample of a study of cytomegalovirus exposure and HLA in healthy donors. Here immunoSEQ multiplex PCR was the method, and the copy in TCRdb shows in-frame clones only, minus some. Of about 110,000 clones in the sample, about 85% were seen once. Sequences were obtained from PBMCs. The receptors were sampled from a woman aged 18-30 years in good health and CMV-seronegative. Each CDR3 is given with its conserved first and last residue.

TRBJ1-1 | TRBV7-9 | CASSTGHPEAFF
TRBJ1-2 | TRBV6-1 | CAAISGQKVLTGYTF
TRBJ2-7 | TRBV5-6 | CASSLMYRGFQSSYEQYF
TRBJ2-7 | TRBV13 | CASISSGGRTYEQYF
TRBJ2-3 | TRBV6-6 | CASKTLAGGYTDTQYF
TRBJ1-2 | TRBV18 | CASSPLGQDYGYTF
TRBJ1-4 | TRBV11-2 | CASSLKGRRSANEKLFF
TRBJ2-1 | TRBV6-1 | CASSDDTGSYNEQFF
TRBJ2-5 | TRBV13 | CASSIRRRGEAQYF
TRBJ1-6 | TRBV28 | CASRPSMGGSRSPLHF
TRBJ1-1 | TRBV18 | CASSFGNLRGTEAFF
TRBJ1-1 | TRBV6-5 | CASSYPGNTEAFF
TRBJ1-5 | TRBV5-6 | CASSPGGNQPQHF
TRBJ2-7 | TRBV11-2 | CASSSYGSYEQYF
TRBJ2-7 | TRBV7-6 | CASSQNRGHEQYF
TRBJ2-2 | TRBV6-1 | CASARTQPAGELFF
TRBJ1-1 | TRBV9 | CASSVVAGRTEAFF